These T cell receptor beta chains were read from a single sample in a study of blood T cell repertoires in COVID-19. The data were produced by immunoSEQ multiplex PCR, yet TCRdb's version contains in-frame clones alone and is incomplete. The profile shows 200,000 to 250,000 clones, 70% to 90% of them singletons. Sequenced sample: peripheral blood. The receptors originated from a man aged 40-50 years with acute or convalescent COVID-19. Each CDR3 is given with its conserved first and last residue. D genes are given only for firm matches. Clone size is not always given. Where it is, it says once, few, many or a class for expanded clones.

>TRBV6-6|TRBJ2-1|-|-
CASSHAGLIGQFF
TGTGCCAGCAGTCACGCCGGGTTAATCGGGCAGTTCTTC
>TRBV10-3|TRBJ1-2|-|-
CAITSTSNYGYTF
TGTGCCATCACAAGTACTTCTAACTATGGCTACACCTTC
>TRBV5-4|TRBJ2-3|TRBD1|-
CASSHKGQGVLDTQYF
TGTGCCAGCAGCCATAAAGGACAGGGGGTCCTTGATACGCAGTATTTT
>TRBV6-2/TRBV6-3|TRBJ1-2|-|-
CASSLTPNYGYTF
TGTGCCAGCAGTCTGACACCGAACTATGGCTACACCTTC
>TRBV7-9|TRBJ1-3|-|-
CASSAATGLGNTIYF
TGTGCCAGCAGCGCCGCTACAGGGCTCGGAAACACCATATATTTT
>TRBV7-2|TRBJ2-2|TRBD2|-
CASSSGGASTGELFF
TGTGCCAGCAGTAGCGGGGGGGCTTCCACCGGGGAGCTGTTTTTT
>TRBV14|TRBJ2-1|TRBD2|once
CASSQGTSSYNEQFF
TGTGCCAGCAGCCAAGGGACTAGCTCCTACAATGAGCAGTTCTTC
>TRBV7-9|TRBJ1-5|-|-
CASSFTGNQPQHF
TGTGCCAGCAGCTTTACCGGGAATCAGCCCCAGCATTTT
>TRBV7-3|TRBJ1-1|TRBD1|-
CASSSTGGNTEAFF
TGTGCCAGCAGCTCAACAGGGGGGAACACTGAAGCTTTCTTT
>TRBV28|TRBJ2-3|-|-
CASSWGSESTDTQYF
TGTGCCAGCAGTTGGGGTAGCGAAAGCACAGATACGCAGTATTTT
>TRBV19|TRBJ1-2|TRBD1|-
CASSDRGNYGYTF
TGTGCCAGTTCGGACAGGGGGAACTATGGCTACACCTTC
>TRBV11-3|TRBJ2-3|TRBD2|-
CASSLTGTKGADTQYF
TGTGCCAGCAGCTTGACCGGGACTAAAGGGGCAGATACGCAGTATTTT
>TRBV7-9|TRBJ2-7|-|-
CASSPYGNSRMGVSGEQYF
TGTGCCAGCAGCCCCTACGGGAACTCTCGTATGGGGGTTAGCGGCGAGCAGTACTTC
>TRBV16|TRBJ1-2|-|-
CASSQSAVNYGYTF
TGTGCCAGCAGCCAATCGGCAGTTAACTATGGCTACACCTTC
>TRBV19|TRBJ2-7|TRBD1|-
CASSIVGQGEQYF
TGTGCCAGTAGTATAGTGGGACAGGGGGAGCAGTACTTC
>TRBV6-5|TRBJ2-1|TRBD2|-
CASRITSGGYNEQFF
TGTGCCAGCAGGATTACTAGCGGGGGGTACAATGAGCAGTTCTTC
>TRBV6-1|TRBJ1-5|TRBD1|-
CASSEPTGIGNQPQHF
TGTGCCAGCAGTGAACCGACAGGGATAGGCAATCAGCCCCAGCATTTT
>TRBV7-2|TRBJ2-2|-|-
CASSPQPGNSRTGELFF
TGTGCCAGCAGCCCACAACCGGGAAACTCTCGCACCGGGGAGCTGTTTTTT
>TRBV10-3|TRBJ2-7|-|-
CAISDSSRSYEQYF
TGTGCCATCAGTGACTCATCCAGGTCCTACGAGCAGTACTTC
>TRBV7-8|TRBJ2-7|-|once
CASSFIQTGTYEQYF
TGTGCCAGCAGCTTCATCCAGACAGGAACCTACGAGCAGTACTTC
>TRBV7-2|TRBJ1-5|-|-
CASSLDRGYQPQHF
TGTGCCAGCAGCCTGGACAGAGGATACCAGCCCCAGCATTTT
>TRBV27|TRBJ2-1|-|-
CASGQQGPSYNEQFF
TGTGCCAGCGGACAACAGGGTCCCTCCTACAATGAGCAGTTCTTC
>TRBV5-1|TRBJ2-1|TRBD2|-
CASSFVAGGYNEQFF
TGCGCCAGCAGCTTCGTAGCGGGGGGTTACAATGAGCAGTTCTTC
>TRBV27|TRBJ1-1|-|-
CASSLGGRVTEAFF
TGTGCCAGCAGTTTAGGGGGCAGGGTCACTGAAGCTTTCTTT
>TRBV5-1|TRBJ2-7|TRBD1|few
CASSLEGTGTYEQYF
TGCGCCAGCAGCTTGGAGGGGACAGGGACTTACGAGCAGTACTTC
>TRBV3-1/TRBV3-2|TRBJ2-5|TRBD2|once
CASSQLGSGGVRQETQYF
TGTGCCAGCAGCCAACTTGGCAGCGGGGGGGTAAGACAAGAGACCCAGTACTTC
>TRBV3-1/TRBV3-2|TRBJ1-1|-|-
CASSPEGDTEAFF
TGTGCCAGCAGCCCCGAGGGGGACACTGAAGCTTTCTTT
>TRBV12-3/TRBV12-4|TRBJ1-5|-|-
CASGAPQHF
TGTGCCAGCGGAGCGCCCCAGCATTTT
>TRBV19|TRBJ2-1|-|-
CASSQNYNEQFF
TGTGCCAGTAGTCAAAACTACAATGAGCAGTTCTTC
>TRBV9|TRBJ2-3|-|-
CASSVFGLSGPDTQYF
TGTGCCAGCAGCGTCTTCGGACTGAGCGGGCCAGATACGCAGTATTTT
>TRBV6-2/TRBV6-3|TRBJ2-6|-|-
CASSYHSSGANVLTF
TGTGCCAGCAGTTATCACTCTTCTGGGGCCAACGTCCTGACTTTC
>TRBV28|TRBJ1-2|TRBD1|-
CASYPVGQGFNYGYTF
TGTGCCTCCTACCCGGTTGGACAGGGGTTTAACTATGGCTACACCTTC
>TRBV9|TRBJ1-3|TRBD1|-
CASSVDPGQGTIPIYF
TGTGCCAGCAGCGTAGATCCGGGACAGGGTACTATTCCCATATATTTT
>TRBV7-9|TRBJ2-7|TRBD1|-
CASSLTDRGSDF
TGTGCCAGCAGCTTAACGGACAGGGGGAGCGACTTC
>TRBV18|TRBJ2-5|-|-
CASSLLLETQYF
TGTGCCAGCTCCCTTCTATTAGAGACCCAGTACTTC
>TRBV2|TRBJ2-1|-|-
CASSISFNEQFF
TGTGCCAGCAGTATTAGTTTCAATGAGCAGTTCTTC
>TRBV2|TRBJ1-6|TRBD1|few
CASSPQGVYNSPLHF
TGTGCCAGCAGTCCACAGGGGGTCTATAATTCACCCCTCCACTTT
>TRBV10-3|TRBJ1-1|-|-
CAISDLEGEAFF
TGTGCCATCAGTGACCTTGAGGGCGAAGCTTTCTTT
>TRBV10-3|TRBJ1-1|-|-
CAISSTGGMNTEAFF
TGTGCCATCAGTTCTACCGGGGGAATGAACACTGAAGCTTTCTTT
>TRBV29-1|TRBJ1-2|TRBD1|-
CSAGDRGREGYTF
TGCAGCGCCGGGGACAGGGGGCGAGAGGGCTACACCTTC